These 6 T cell receptor beta chains came from one sample sequenced in a study of identifying expanded T cells in peripheral blood. Some clones are missing from TCRdb's copy, which holds only in-frame ones; the method was immunoSEQ multiplex PCR. The table includes tens of thousands of clones, approximately 90% detected once. The sequencing input was blood. The source is a person between 18 and 70 years old in good health.

The chain uses TRBV5-6 and TRBJ1-2, with D possibly matching TRBD1 (5 bases). Germline CDR1 and CDR2: SGHDT and YYEEEE. The CDR3 covers 15 residues. Deletions cut 2 bases from V and 3 bases from J, with 14 bases between. CDR3 sequence (DNA): TGTGCCAGCAGCTTCCTAACAGGCCGTGACTATGGCTACACCTTC. It specifies CASSFLTGRDYGYTF.

The chain carries TRBV4-2 and TRBJ2-3; 12 bases fit TRBD2. Trimming removed 3 bases from V and 1 base from J; junction bases left unmatched: 2. Germline values: CDR1 LGHNA, CDR2 YNFKEQ. The CDR3 spans 16 residues. This CDR3 reads CASSQRLAGGTDTQYF. The CDR3 region has the DNA TGTGCCAGCAGCCAGCGACTAGCGGGAGGCACAGATACGCAGTATTTT.

To note about this clone: The same CDR3 arises from other DNA sequences in this sample as well. The V gene is TRBV9, the J gene TRBJ1-3; no definite D call. Germline values: CDR1 SGDLS, CDR2 YYNGEE. V lost 4 bases and J lost 2, with 13 bases in between. This CDR3 contains 15 residues. CDR3 in amino acids: CASSPRTGAGNTIYF. The CDR3 DNA reads TGTGCCAGCAGCCCAAGGACTGGAGCTGGAAACACCATATATTTT.

The chain links TRBV2 to TRBJ2-3, with D tentatively TRBD1 or TRBD2 (5 bases each). Germline V CDR1 and CDR2: SNHLY, FYNNEI. The CDR3 contains 13 residues. V was shortened by 7 bases and J by 4 bases, with 12 bases between the two germline ends. This chain's CDR3 is CASMQGEADTQYF. CDR3 nucleotide sequence: TGTGCCAGCATGCAGGGAGAGGCAGATACGCAGTATTTT.

This chain connects TRBV4-1 to TRBJ2-3; tentative D call: TRBD2 (6 bases). Trimming shortened V by 10 bases and J by 0 bases, and 20 bases separated the two germline ends. The CDR3 covers 16 residues. Germline CDR1 is MGHRA and CDR2 is YSYEKL. The CDR3 bases are TGCGCCACCCAAGCCCGATCGGCGGGAAGCACAGATACGCAGTATTTT. This sequence encodes CATQARSAGSTDTQYF.

The chain employs TRBV25-1 and TRBJ1-2; D is perhaps TRBD1 (6 bases). V was shortened by 3 bases and J by 4 bases, with 6 bases between the two germline ends. The germline V gene has CDR1 MGHDK and CDR2 SYGVNS. The CDR3 is made up of 12 amino acids. Here the CDR3 reads CASSDRGYGYTF. The CDR3, as DNA: TGTGCCAGCAGTGACAGGGGCTATGGCTACACCTTC.